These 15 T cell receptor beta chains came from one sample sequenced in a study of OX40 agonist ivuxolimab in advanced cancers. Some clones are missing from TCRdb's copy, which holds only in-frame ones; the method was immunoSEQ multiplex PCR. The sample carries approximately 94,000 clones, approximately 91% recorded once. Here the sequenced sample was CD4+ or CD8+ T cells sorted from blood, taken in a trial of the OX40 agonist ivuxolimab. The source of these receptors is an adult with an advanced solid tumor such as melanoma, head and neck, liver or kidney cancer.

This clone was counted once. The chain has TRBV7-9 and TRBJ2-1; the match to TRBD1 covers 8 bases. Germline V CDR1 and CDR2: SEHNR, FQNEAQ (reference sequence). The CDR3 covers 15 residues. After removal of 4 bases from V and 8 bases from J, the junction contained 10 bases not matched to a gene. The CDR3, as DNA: TGTGCCAGCAGCTCAGGGGGCGGGGCTTCGGATGAGCAGTTCTTC. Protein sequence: CASSSGGGASDEQFF.

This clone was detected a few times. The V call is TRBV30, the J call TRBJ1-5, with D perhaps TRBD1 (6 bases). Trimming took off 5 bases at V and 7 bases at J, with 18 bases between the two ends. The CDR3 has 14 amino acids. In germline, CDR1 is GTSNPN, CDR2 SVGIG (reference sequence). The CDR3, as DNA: TGTGCCTGGGGGATGTCAGGAGGGGGGCAGCCCCAGCATTTT. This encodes CAWGMSGGGQPQHF. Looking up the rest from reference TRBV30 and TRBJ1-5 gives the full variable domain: SQTIHQWPATLVQPVGSPLSLECTVEGTSNPNLYWYRQAAGRGLQLLFYSVGIGQISSEVPQNLSASRPQDRQFILSSKKLLLSDSGFYLCAWGMSGGGQPQHFGDGTRLSIL.

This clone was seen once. CDR3 in DNA: TGTGCCAGCAGGCTGGAGGAATACTACGAGCAGTACTTC. Its protein product is CASRLEEYYEQYF. V is TRBV7-8 and J is TRBJ2-7; D might be TRBD2 (5 bases). V dropped 6 bases and J dropped 3 bases, with 12 bases sitting between them. CDR1 and CDR2 (germline): SGHVS, FQNEAQ. The CDR3 has 13 amino acids.

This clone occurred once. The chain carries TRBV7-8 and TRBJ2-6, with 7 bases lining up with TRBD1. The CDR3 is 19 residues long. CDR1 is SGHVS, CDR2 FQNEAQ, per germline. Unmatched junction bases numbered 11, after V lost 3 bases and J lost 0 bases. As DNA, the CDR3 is TGTGCCAGCAGCTTTTCCGGGACAGCGCTTTCCTCTGGGGCCAACGTCCTGACTTTC. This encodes CASSFSGTALSSGANVLTF.

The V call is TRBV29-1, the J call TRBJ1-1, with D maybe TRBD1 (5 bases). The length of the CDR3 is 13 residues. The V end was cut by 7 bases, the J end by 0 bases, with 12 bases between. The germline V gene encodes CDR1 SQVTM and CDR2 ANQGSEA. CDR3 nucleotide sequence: TGCAGCGCGAGGGGCCATATGAACACTGAAGCTTTCTTT. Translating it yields CSARGHMNTEAFF.

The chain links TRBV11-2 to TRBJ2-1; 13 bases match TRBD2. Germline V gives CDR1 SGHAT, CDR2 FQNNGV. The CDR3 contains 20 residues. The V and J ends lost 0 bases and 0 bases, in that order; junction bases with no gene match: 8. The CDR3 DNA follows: TGTGCCAGCAGCTTAGATATTACTAGCGGGAGGGCCAGCTCCTACAATGAGCAGTTCTTC. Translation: CASSLDITSGRASSYNEQFF.

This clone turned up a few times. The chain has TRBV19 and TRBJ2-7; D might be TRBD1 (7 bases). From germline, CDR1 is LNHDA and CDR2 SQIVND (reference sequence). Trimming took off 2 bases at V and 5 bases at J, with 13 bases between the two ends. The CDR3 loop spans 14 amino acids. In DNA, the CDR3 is TGTGCCAGTAGTATACGCAGGGGGGCTGACGAGCAGTACTTC. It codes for CASSIRRGADEQYF.

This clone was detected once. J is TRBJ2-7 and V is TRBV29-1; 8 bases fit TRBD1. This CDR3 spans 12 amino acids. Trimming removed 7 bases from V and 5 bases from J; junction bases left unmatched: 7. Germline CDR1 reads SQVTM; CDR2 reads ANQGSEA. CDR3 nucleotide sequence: TGCAGCGCTTTGACAGGGGTGAACGAGCAGTACTTC. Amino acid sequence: CSALTGVNEQYF.

The CDR3 loop is CASTRKSSYEQYF. For the CDR3, the DNA is TGTGCCAGCACGCGAAAATCCTCCTACGAGCAGTACTTC. The V call is TRBV5-4, the J call TRBJ2-7; D call uncertain. Per the germline V gene, CDR1 is SGHNT and CDR2 is YYREEE (reference sequence). Trimming shortened V by 6 bases and J by 0 bases, and 10 bases separated the two germline ends. The CDR3 has 13 residues. Using reference TRBV5-4 and TRBJ2-7 for the parts outside the CDR3, the full variable domain is ETGVTQSPTHLIKTRGQQVTLRCSSQSGHNTVSWYQQALGQGPQFIFQYYREEENGRGNFPPRFSGLQFPNYSSELNVNALELDDSALYLCASTRKSSYEQYFGPGTRLTVT.

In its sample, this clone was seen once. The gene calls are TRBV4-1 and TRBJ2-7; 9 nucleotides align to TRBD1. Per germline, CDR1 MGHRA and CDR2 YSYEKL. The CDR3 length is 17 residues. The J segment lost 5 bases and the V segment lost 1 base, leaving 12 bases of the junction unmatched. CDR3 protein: CASSQGRGGGQGHEQYF. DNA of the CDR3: TGCGCCAGCAGCCAAGGAAGGGGAGGGGGACAGGGCCACGAGCAGTACTTC.

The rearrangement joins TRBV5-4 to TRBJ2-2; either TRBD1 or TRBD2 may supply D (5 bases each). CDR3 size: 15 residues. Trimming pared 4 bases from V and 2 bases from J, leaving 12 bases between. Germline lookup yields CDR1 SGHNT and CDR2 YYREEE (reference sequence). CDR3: CASSAPGPNTGELFF. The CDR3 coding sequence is TGTGCCAGCAGCGCTCCGGGACCAAACACCGGGGAGCTGTTTTTT.

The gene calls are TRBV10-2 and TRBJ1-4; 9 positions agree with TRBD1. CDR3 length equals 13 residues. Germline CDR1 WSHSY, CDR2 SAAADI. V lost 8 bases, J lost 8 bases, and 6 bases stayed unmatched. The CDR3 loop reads CASSGDRVEKLFF. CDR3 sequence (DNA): TGCGCCAGCTCCGGGGACAGGGTCGAAAAACTGTTTTTT.

The CDR3 DNA is TGTGCCAGCAGTTTAGGACCCTACGAGACCCAGTACTTC. Translation: CASSLGPYETQYF. The chain couples TRBV27 to TRBJ2-5; D is uncertain. Trimming removed 2 bases from V and 5 bases from J, with 9 bases in between. The germline V gene has CDR1 MNHEY and CDR2 SMNVEV (reference sequence). The CDR3 is 13 residues long.

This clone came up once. The CDR3 region is CASSGDYYTDTQYF. The CDR3 DNA follows: TGTGCCAGCAGCGGGGACTACTACACAGATACGCAGTATTTT. The chain carries TRBV5-4 and TRBJ2-3, with 7 bases aligning to TRBD2. CDR3 length: 14 amino acids. Germline values: CDR1 SGHNT, CDR2 YYREEE (reference sequence). V shed 4 bases and J 2 bases; nucleotides not matched to a gene: 4. Together with reference TRBV5-4 and TRBJ2-3, the CDR3 gives the full variable domain: ETGVTQSPTHLIKTRGQQVTLRCSSQSGHNTVSWYQQALGQGPQFIFQYYREEENGRGNFPPRFSGLQFPNYSSELNVNALELDDSALYLCASSGDYYTDTQYFGPGTRLTVL.

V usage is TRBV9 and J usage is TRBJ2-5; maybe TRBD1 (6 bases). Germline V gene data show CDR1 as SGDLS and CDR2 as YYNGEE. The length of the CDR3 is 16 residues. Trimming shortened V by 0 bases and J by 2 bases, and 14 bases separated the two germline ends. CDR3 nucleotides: TGTGCCAGCAGCGTAGCCCCAGGGGCCCGACAAGAGACCCAGTACTTC. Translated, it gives CASSVAPGARQETQYF.